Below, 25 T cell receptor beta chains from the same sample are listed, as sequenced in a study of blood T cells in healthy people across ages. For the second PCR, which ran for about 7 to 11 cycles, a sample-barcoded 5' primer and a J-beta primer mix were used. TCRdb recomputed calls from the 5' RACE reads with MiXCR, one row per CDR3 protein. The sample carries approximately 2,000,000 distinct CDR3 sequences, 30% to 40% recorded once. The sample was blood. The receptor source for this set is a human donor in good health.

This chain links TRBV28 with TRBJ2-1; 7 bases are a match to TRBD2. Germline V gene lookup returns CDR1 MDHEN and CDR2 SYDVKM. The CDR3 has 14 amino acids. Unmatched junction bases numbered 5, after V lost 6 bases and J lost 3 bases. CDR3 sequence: CASSPRGDYNEQFF. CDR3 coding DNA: TGTGCCAGCAGCCCCCGGGGGGACTACAATGAGCAGTTCTTC.

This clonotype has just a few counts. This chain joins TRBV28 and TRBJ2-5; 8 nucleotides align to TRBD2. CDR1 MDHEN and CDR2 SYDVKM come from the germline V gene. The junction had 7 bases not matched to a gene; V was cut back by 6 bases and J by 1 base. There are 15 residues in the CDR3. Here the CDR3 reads CASSRPRGGQETQYF. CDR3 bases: TGTGCCAGCAGCCGACCCCGGGGGGGCCAAGAGACCCAGTACTTC.

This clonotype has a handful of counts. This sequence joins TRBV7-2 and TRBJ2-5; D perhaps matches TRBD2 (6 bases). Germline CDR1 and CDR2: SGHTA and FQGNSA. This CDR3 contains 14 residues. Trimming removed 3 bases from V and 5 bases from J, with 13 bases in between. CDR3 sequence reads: CASSFGPGGETQYF. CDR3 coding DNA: TGTGCCAGCAGCTTTGGCCCCGGAGGGGAGACCCAGTACTTC.

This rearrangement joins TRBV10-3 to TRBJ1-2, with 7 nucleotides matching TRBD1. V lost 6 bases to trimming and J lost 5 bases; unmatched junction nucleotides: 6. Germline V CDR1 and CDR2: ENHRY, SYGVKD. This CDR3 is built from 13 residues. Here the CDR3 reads CAISPDRTYGYTF. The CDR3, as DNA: TGTGCCATCAGCCCGGACAGGACGTATGGCTACACCTTC.

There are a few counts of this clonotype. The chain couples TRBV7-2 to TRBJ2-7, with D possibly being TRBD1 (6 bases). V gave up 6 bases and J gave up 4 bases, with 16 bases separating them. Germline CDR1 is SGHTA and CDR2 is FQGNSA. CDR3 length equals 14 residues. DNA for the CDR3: TGTGCCAGCAGGACAGGCGGAGAAGAATACGAGCAGTACTTC. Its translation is CASRTGGEEYEQYF.

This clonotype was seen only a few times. The CDR3 DNA sequence: TGTGCCAGCGCCCTAGGTGGAGGGGGCAGGGACATTCAGTACTTC. It translates to CASALGGGGRDIQYF. V gene TRBV5-6 combines with J gene TRBJ2-4; D possibly corresponds to TRBD1 (7 bases). The CDR3 contains 15 residues. Trimming took off 7 bases at V and 8 bases at J, with 22 bases between the two ends. Germline V gene sequence: CDR1 SGHDT, CDR2 YYEEEE.

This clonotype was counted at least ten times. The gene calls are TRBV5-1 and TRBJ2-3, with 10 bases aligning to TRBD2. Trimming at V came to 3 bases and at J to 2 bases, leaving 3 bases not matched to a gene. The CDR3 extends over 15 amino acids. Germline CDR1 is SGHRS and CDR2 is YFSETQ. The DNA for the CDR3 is TGCGCCAGCAGCTCCGGACTAGCGGTCACAGATACGCAGTATTTT. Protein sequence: CASSSGLAVTDTQYF.

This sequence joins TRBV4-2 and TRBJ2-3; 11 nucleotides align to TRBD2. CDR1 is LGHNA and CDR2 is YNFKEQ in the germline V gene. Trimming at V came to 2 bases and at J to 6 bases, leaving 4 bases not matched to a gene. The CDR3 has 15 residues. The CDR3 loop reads CASSQLAGGVDTQYF. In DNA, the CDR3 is TGTGCCAGCAGCCAACTAGCGGGGGGCGTGGATACGCAGTATTTT.

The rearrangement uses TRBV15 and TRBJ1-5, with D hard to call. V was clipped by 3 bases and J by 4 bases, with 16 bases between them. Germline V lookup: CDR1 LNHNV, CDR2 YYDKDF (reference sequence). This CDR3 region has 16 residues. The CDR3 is CATSSAYSFRNQPQHF. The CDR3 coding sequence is TGTGCCACCAGCAGTGCCTACTCATTTCGGAATCAGCCCCAGCATTTT.

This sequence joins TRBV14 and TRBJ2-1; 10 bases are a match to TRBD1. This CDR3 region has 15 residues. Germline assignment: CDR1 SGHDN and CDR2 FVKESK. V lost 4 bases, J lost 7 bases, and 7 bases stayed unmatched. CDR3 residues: CASSLGQGHWNEQFF. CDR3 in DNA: TGTGCCAGCAGCCTGGGACAGGGGCACTGGAATGAGCAGTTCTTC.

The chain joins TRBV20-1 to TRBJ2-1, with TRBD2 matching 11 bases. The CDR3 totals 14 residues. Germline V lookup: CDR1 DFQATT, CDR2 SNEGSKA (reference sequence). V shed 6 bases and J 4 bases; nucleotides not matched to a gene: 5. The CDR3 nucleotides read TGCAGTGCACCGGGACTAGCGGATTACAATGAGCAGTTCTTC. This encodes CSAPGLADYNEQFF.

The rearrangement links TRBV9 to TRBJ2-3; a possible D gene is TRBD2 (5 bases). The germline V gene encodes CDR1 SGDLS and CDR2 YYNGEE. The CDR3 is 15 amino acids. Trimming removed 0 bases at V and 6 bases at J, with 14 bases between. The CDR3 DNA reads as TGTGCCAGCAGCGTAGGGCCCATCGCGGGTGATACGCAGTATTTT. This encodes CASSVGPIAGDTQYF.

The CDR3 loop is CASSLRDRGRSYGYTF. Here the CDR3 DNA reads TGTGCCAGCAGTCTAAGGGACAGGGGACGAAGCTACGGCTACACCTTC. The chain carries TRBV12-3 or TRBV12-4 and TRBJ1-2; 10 bases are a match to TRBD1. The J segment lost 8 bases and the V segment lost 5 bases, leaving 14 bases of the junction unmatched. The length of the CDR3 is 16 residues.

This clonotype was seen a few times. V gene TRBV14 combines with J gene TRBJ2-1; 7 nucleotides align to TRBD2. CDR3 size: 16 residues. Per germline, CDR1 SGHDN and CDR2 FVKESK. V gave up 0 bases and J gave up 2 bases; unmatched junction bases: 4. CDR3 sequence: CASSQDWAGAYNEQFF. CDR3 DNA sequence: TGTGCCAGCAGCCAAGATTGGGCGGGGGCCTACAATGAGCAGTTCTTC. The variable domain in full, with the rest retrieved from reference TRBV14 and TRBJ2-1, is EAGVTQFPSHSVIEKGQTVTLRCDPISGHDNLYWYRRVMGKEIKFLLHFVKESKQDESGMPNNRFLAERTGGTYSTLKVQPAELEDSGVYFCASSQDWAGAYNEQFFGPGTRLTVL.

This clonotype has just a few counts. The CDR3 coding sequence is TGTGCCACCACGGCGGGGAATAGCAATCAGCCCCAGCATTTT. This encodes CATTAGNSNQPQHF. The chain employs TRBV12-3 or TRBV12-4 and TRBJ1-5; D not certain. The V gene lost 10 bases and the J gene lost 0 bases, with 13 bases spanning the gap. The CDR3 extends over 14 amino acids.

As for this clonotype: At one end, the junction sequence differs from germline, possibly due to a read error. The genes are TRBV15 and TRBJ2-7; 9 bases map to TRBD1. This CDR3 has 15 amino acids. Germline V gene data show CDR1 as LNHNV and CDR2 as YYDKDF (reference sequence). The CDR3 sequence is CATSGDRGSSYEQYF. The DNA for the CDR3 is TGTGCCACCAGCGGAGACAGGGGGAGCTCCTACGAGCAGTACTTC.

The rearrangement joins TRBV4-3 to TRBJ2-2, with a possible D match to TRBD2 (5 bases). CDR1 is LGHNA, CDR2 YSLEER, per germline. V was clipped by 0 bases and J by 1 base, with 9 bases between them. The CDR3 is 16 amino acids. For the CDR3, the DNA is TGCGCCAGCAGCCAAGATCAGGCGGGGAACACCGGGGAGCTGTTTTTT. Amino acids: CASSQDQAGNTGELFF.

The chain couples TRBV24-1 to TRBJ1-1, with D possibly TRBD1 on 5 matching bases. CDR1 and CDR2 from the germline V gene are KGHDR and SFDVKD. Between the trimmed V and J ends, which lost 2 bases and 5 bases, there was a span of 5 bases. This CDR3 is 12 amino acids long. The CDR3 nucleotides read TGTGCCACCAGTGATTGGGGGACTGAAGCTTTCTTT. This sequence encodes CATSDWGTEAFF.

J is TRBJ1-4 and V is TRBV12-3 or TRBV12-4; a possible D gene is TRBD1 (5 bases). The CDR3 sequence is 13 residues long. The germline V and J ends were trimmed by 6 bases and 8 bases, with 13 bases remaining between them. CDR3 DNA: TGTGCCAGCAGCTCCACGAGGGGCGAAAAACTGTTTTTT. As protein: CASSSTRGEKLFF.

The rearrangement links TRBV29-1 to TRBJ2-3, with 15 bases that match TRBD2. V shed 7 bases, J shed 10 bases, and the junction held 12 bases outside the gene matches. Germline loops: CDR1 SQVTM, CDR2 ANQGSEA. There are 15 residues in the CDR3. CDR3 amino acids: CSGDVGLAGGIAQYF. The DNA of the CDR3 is TGCAGCGGCGACGTCGGACTAGCGGGGGGGATCGCGCAGTATTTT.

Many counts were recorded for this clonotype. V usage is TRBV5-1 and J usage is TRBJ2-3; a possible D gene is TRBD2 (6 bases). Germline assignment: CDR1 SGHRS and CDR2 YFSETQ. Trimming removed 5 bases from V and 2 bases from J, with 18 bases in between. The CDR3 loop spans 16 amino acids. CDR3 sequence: CASRQALTRTTDTQYF. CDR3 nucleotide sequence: TGCGCCAGCAGACAGGCTCTGACTAGAACCACAGATACGCAGTATTTT.

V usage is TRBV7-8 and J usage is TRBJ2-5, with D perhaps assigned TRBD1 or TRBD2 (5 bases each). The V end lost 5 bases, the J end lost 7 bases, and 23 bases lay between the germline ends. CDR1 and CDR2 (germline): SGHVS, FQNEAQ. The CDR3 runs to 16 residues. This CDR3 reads CASSPGTDKGWGTQYF. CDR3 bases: TGTGCCAGCAGCCCCGGGACGGACAAGGGGTGGGGGACCCAGTACTTC.

CDR3 residues: CASSPGLARSKNIQYF. CDR3 nucleotide sequence: TGTGCCAGCAGTCCTGGACTAGCGAGGTCCAAAAACATTCAGTACTTC. The chain employs TRBV6-2 or TRBV6-3 and TRBJ2-4, with 9 positions matching TRBD2. The trim removed 5 bases at V and 2 bases at J, leaving 7 bases unmatched. Germline lookup yields CDR1 MNHEY and CDR2 SVGEGT. CDR3 length: 16 residues.

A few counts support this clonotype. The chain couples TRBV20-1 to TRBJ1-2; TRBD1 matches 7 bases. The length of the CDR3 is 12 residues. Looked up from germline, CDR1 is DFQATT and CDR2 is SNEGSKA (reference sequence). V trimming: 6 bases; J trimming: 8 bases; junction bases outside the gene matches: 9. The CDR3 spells CSAAGGVRGYTF. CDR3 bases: TGCAGTGCGGCAGGGGGAGTGAGAGGCTACACCTTC.

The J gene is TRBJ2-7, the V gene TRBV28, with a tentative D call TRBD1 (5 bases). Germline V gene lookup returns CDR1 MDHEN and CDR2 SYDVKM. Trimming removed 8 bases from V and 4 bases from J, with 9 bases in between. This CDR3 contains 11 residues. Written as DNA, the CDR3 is TGTGCCAGCCGCAGGGTGTACGAGCAGTACTTC. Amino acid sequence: CASRRVYEQYF.